These 32 T cell receptor beta chains came from one sample sequenced in a study of CD8+ T cells in alopecia areata. TCR sequencing used cDNA made by reverse transcription of extracted RNA. TCRdb keeps only in-frame clones here, not all; method: immunoSEQ multiplex PCR. The sample lists fewer than 40,000 clones; around 62% were seen once. The specimen sequenced was NKG2D-high CD8+ T cells sorted from blood. The receptors originated from a human donor with alopecia areata.

This sequence joins TRBV27 and TRBJ2-7; tentative D call: TRBD1 (5 bases). This CDR3 is built from 15 residues. Germline V lookup: CDR1 MNHEY, CDR2 SMNVEV (reference sequence). V was pared by 0 bases and J by 2 bases, with 11 bases between. CDR3 DNA sequence: TGTGCCAGCAGTTTATCAGGGGTTCTCACCTACGAGCAGTACTTC. Amino acids: CASSLSGVLTYEQYF.

This chain links TRBV10-2 with TRBJ2-7; perhaps TRBD2 as D (7 bases). This CDR3 contains 14 residues. Trimming cost V 3 bases and J 12 bases, with 21 bases left between them. Germline CDR1 WSHSY, CDR2 SAAADI. The CDR3 loop reads CASSDMGGRREGYF. The CDR3, as DNA: TGCGCCAGCAGTGATATGGGGGGGCGCCGCGAGGGGTACTTC.

The genes are TRBV7-9 and TRBJ1-1; D is undetermined. The CDR3 is made up of 12 amino acids. The V end was cut by 2 bases, the J end by 0 bases, with 1 base between. Germline V CDR1 and CDR2: SEHNR, FQNEAQ (reference sequence). The CDR3 nucleotides are TGTGCCAGCAGCTTAATGAACACTGAAGCTTTCTTT. The encoded protein is CASSLMNTEAFF.

J is TRBJ2-7 and V is TRBV7-8; D may be TRBD1 (5 bases). Germline V gene lookup returns CDR1 SGHVS and CDR2 FQNEAQ. V was pared by 1 base and J by 1 base, with 14 bases between. The CDR3 length is 16 residues. This CDR3 reads CASSLEGNDYSYEQYF. The CDR3 DNA sequence: TGTGCCAGCAGCTTAGAGGGGAATGATTATTCCTACGAGCAGTACTTC.

This clone has a handful of counts. This sequence joins TRBV27 and TRBJ2-7; D not resolved. This CDR3 has 13 residues. Per the germline V gene, CDR1 is MNHEY and CDR2 is SMNVEV (reference sequence). With 2 bases removed from V and 2 bases from J, the gap between germline ends came to 7 bases. Here the CDR3 reads CASSLMSTYEQYF. In DNA, the CDR3 is TGTGCCAGCAGTTTAATGAGTACCTACGAGCAGTACTTC.

The chain couples TRBV28 to TRBJ2-5, with TRBD1 as a possible D gene (6 bases). The CDR3 loop spans 12 amino acids. Trimming took off 6 bases at V and 5 bases at J, with 10 bases between the two ends. Germline CDR1 is MDHEN and CDR2 is SYDVKM. The CDR3 DNA reads TGTGCCAGCAGCTCGGACAGTGAGACCCAGTACTTC. Translating it yields CASSSDSETQYF.

The chain employs TRBV27 and TRBJ2-7; D is uncertain. This CDR3 region has 14 residues. In germline, CDR1 is MNHEY, CDR2 SMNVEV (reference sequence). Trimming shortened V by 0 bases and J by 3 bases, and 9 bases separated the two germline ends. CDR3 DNA: TGTGCCAGCAGTTTATCCGGTAATAGCTACGAGCAGTACTTC. It is translated as CASSLSGNSYEQYF.

The DNA of the CDR3 is TGTGCCACCAGCTCCTCCCGAGGGTTAGGTGACGAGCAGTACTTC. It yields the protein CATSSSRGLGDEQYF. The chain couples TRBV15 to TRBJ2-7; D perhaps matches TRBD2 (5 bases). V was pared by 5 bases and J by 5 bases, with 19 bases between. Germline loops: CDR1 LNHNV, CDR2 YYDKDF (reference sequence). This CDR3 is built from 15 residues.

This clone was observed a handful of times. Here the CDR3 reads CASSEVGILTDTQYF. DNA for the CDR3: TGTGCCAGCAGTGAAGTGGGCATTCTCACAGATACGCAGTATTTT. This chain joins TRBV6-1 and TRBJ2-3, with D uncertain. Germline V gives CDR1 MNHNS, CDR2 SASEGT. V dropped 1 base and J dropped 2 bases, with 10 bases sitting between them. The CDR3 length is 15 residues.

The chain uses TRBV6-6 and TRBJ2-5; D gene ambiguous. The V end lost 4 bases, the J end lost 1 base, and 13 bases lay between the germline ends. CDR1 is MNHNY, CDR2 SVGAGI, per germline (reference sequence). The CDR3 is made up of 15 amino acids. Written as DNA, the CDR3 is TGTGCCAGCAGTTCCAACCCGCTAACCCAAGAGACCCAGTACTTC. Protein: CASSSNPLTQETQYF.

The rearrangement uses TRBV5-1 and TRBJ2-7; D perhaps matches TRBD1 (5 bases). The CDR3 runs 13 residues. Germline CDR1 and CDR2: SGHRS and YFSETQ. Trimming cost V 7 bases and J 1 base, with 12 bases left between them. Here the CDR3 reads CASRWGGSYEQYF. CDR3 DNA sequence: TGCGCCAGCCGTTGGGGCGGATCCTACGAGCAGTACTTC.

The table lists this clone with a few counts. This chain connects TRBV29-1 to TRBJ1-5, with D perhaps matching TRBD1 (6 bases). Trimming cost V 4 bases and J 1 base, with 14 bases left between them. The CDR3 extends over 15 amino acids. CDR1 and CDR2 (germline): SQVTM, ANQGSEA. DNA of the CDR3: TGCAGCGTTGCTGGGGGGCTGGGGAGCAATCAGCCCCAGCATTTT. It codes for CSVAGGLGSNQPQHF.

V and J are TRBV29-1 and TRBJ1-2; D gene uncertain. Trimming left V 0 bases short and J 2 bases short, with 7 bases between. CDR1 and CDR2 (germline): SQVTM, ANQGSEA. This CDR3 spans 13 amino acids. The DNA of the CDR3 is TGCAGCGTTGAAGATGAAGAAAACTATGGCTACACCTTC. This sequence encodes CSVEDEENYGYTF.

The chain employs TRBV29-1 and TRBJ2-1; no clear D. V was clipped by 4 bases and J by 7 bases, with 5 bases between them. Germline CDR1 reads SQVTM; CDR2 reads ANQGSEA. CDR3 size: 10 residues. The CDR3 sequence is CSVVENEQFF. The CDR3 DNA reads as TGCAGCGTTGTAGAGAATGAGCAGTTCTTC.

This clone was detected a few times. The chain combines TRBV4-2 with TRBJ1-1, with unresolved D. The CDR3 runs to 16 residues. Germline V gene sequence: CDR1 LGHNA, CDR2 YNFKEQ. With 2 bases removed from V and 5 bases from J, the gap between germline ends came to 18 bases. CDR3 amino acids: CASSQLHSWVGTEAFF. CDR3 in DNA: TGTGCCAGCAGCCAATTACATTCCTGGGTTGGTACTGAAGCTTTCTTT.

V and J are TRBV6-1 and TRBJ2-5; no clear D. This CDR3 has 14 amino acids. Trimming took 1 base from V and 3 from J, leaving 9 bases between them. Germline V gene lookup returns CDR1 MNHNS and CDR2 SASEGT. The CDR3 sequence: CASSEEYSKETQYF. The DNA for the CDR3 is TGTGCCAGCAGTGAAGAATACAGTAAAGAGACCCAGTACTTC.

The chain carries TRBV30 and TRBJ2-1, with D perhaps matching TRBD1 (6 bases). V was pared by 2 bases and J by 0 bases, with 14 bases between. CDR1 is GTSNPN and CDR2 is SVGIG in the germline V gene (reference sequence). The CDR3 covers 16 residues. CDR3 loop: CAWSTGTLSSYNEQFF. The CDR3 coding sequence is TGTGCCTGGAGTACCGGGACATTGAGCTCCTACAATGAGCAGTTCTTC.

This rearrangement joins TRBV19 to TRBJ2-5; no clear D. There are 12 residues in the CDR3. Germline CDR1 and CDR2: LNHDA and SQIVND (reference sequence). V lost 10 bases and J 0 bases, leaving 9 bases between the germline ends. This chain's CDR3 is CATSAHQETQYF. The CDR3 DNA is TGTGCCACCTCTGCCCACCAAGAGACCCAGTACTTC.

The V gene is TRBV5-1, the J gene TRBJ2-1, with D perhaps TRBD1 (5 bases). The germline V and J ends were trimmed by 4 bases and 9 bases, with 11 bases remaining between them. Germline CDR1 is SGHRS and CDR2 is YFSETQ. The CDR3 runs to 12 residues. CDR3 in amino acids: CASSLGAVEQFF. The DNA for the CDR3 is TGCGCCAGCAGCCTTGGGGCTGTTGAGCAGTTCTTC.

This clone was observed a few times. In nucleotides, the CDR3 is TGTGCCAGCACCCCATCGGGGGACAGAGGCCTTTACGAGCAGTACTTC. Protein product: CASTPSGDRGLYEQYF. This chain uses TRBV7-9 with TRBJ2-7; a weak D match, TRBD1 (7 bases). CDR3 length equals 16 residues. V was trimmed by 7 bases and J by 4 bases, leaving 23 bases between them. CDR1 is SEHNR, CDR2 FQNEAQ, per germline (reference sequence). The whole variable domain, filled in from reference TRBV7-9 and TRBJ2-7, reads DTGVSQNPRHKITKRGQNVTFRCDPISEHNRLYWYRQTLGQGPEFLTYFQNEAQLEKSRLLSDRFSAERPKGSFSTLEIQRTEQGDSAMYLCASTPSGDRGLYEQYFGPGTRLTVT.

Comment on this clone: Other nucleotide sequences from this sample produce the same CDR3. The chain uses TRBV29-1 and TRBJ2-7, with 10 bases identical to TRBD2. Trimming took 1 base from V and 2 from J; bases not matched to a gene: 8. The CDR3 has 16 residues. Germline V gene lookup returns CDR1 SQVTM and CDR2 ANQGSEA. CDR3 coding DNA: TGCAGCGTTGAAGGGGGGGGGCTAGCGGGAGCCTACGAGCAGTACTTC. Amino acid sequence: CSVEGGGLAGAYEQYF.

V and J are TRBV5-6 and TRBJ2-3, with a weak D call TRBD2 (5 bases). CDR1 and CDR2 (germline): SGHDT, YYEEEE. The CDR3 covers 12 residues. Trimming removed 7 bases at V and 2 bases at J, with 8 bases between. The CDR3, as DNA: TGTGCCAGCGAGGGTAACACAGATACGCAGTATTTT. Amino acid sequence: CASEGNTDTQYF.

CDR3 nucleotides: TGCGCCAGCAGCCAAGGGACAGGGACCACCTACGAGCAGTACTTC. Protein sequence: CASSQGTGTTYEQYF. V is TRBV4-1 and J is TRBJ2-7; 8 bases fit TRBD1. The CDR3 is made up of 15 amino acids. V was clipped by 1 base and J by 2 bases; unmatched bases: 4. Germline CDR1 reads MGHRA; CDR2 reads YSYEKL.

The chain uses TRBV7-9 and TRBJ2-5; tentatively, D is TRBD2 (6 bases). CDR1 and CDR2 (germline): SEHNR, FQNEAQ (reference sequence). Trimming took 2 bases from V and 5 from J, leaving 18 bases between them. CDR3 size: 16 residues. In DNA, the CDR3 is TGTGCCAGCAGCTTACAACGAGGAGCACGGGGGGAGACCCAGTACTTC. Its translation: CASSLQRGARGETQYF.

The CDR3 here is CSVEMTGVNTGELFF. CDR3 nucleotide sequence: TGCAGCGTTGAAATGACAGGGGTAAACACCGGGGAGCTGTTTTTT. The chain combines TRBV29-1 with TRBJ2-2; TRBD1 matches at 8 bases. Germline CDR1 reads SQVTM; CDR2 reads ANQGSEA. This CDR3 region has 15 residues. With V trimmed by 2 bases and J by 2 bases, 4 bases remained unmatched.

The rearrangement joins TRBV27 to TRBJ2-7, with TRBD2 matching over 13 bases. CDR1 MNHEY and CDR2 SMNVEV come from the germline V gene (reference sequence). The trim removed 4 bases at V and 10 bases at J, leaving 10 bases unmatched. This CDR3 region has 15 residues. The CDR3 loop is CASSSRLAGGTIQYF. The CDR3 DNA sequence: TGTGCCAGCAGTTCAAGACTAGCGGGGGGCACAATACAGTACTTC.

The gene calls are TRBV29-1 and TRBJ2-7; 11 positions match TRBD1. After removal of 4 bases from V and 7 bases from J, the junction contained 12 bases not matched to a gene. From germline, CDR1 is SQVTM and CDR2 ANQGSEA. The CDR3 extends over 15 amino acids. The CDR3 region has the DNA TGCAGCGTTGCAGACCGGGACAGGGGGGTATGGGAGCAGTACTTC. It specifies CSVADRDRGVWEQYF.

V gene TRBV7-2 combines with J gene TRBJ2-1, with 8 positions matching TRBD2. The V gene's germline CDR1 is SGHTA and CDR2 FQGNSA. CDR3 size: 16 residues. Trimming at V came to 2 bases and at J to 3 bases, leaving 6 bases not matched to a gene. The CDR3 DNA reads TGTGCCAGCAGCTTAATGGGCGGGGGGCTCTACAATGAGCAGTTCTTC. Translated: CASSLMGGGLYNEQFF.

The chain recombines TRBV5-1 with TRBJ2-3; the match to TRBD2 covers 8 bases. This CDR3 is built from 16 residues. Germline CDR1 is SGHRS and CDR2 is YFSETQ. V shed 1 base, J shed 2 bases, and the junction held 6 bases outside the gene matches. In nucleotides, the CDR3 is TGCGCCAGCAGCTTGCAGGCGGGGGGCCTCACAGATACGCAGTATTTT. It yields the protein CASSLQAGGLTDTQYF.

This chain connects TRBV27 to TRBJ2-7; D is perhaps TRBD2 (6 bases). Germline CDR1 MNHEY, CDR2 SMNVEV (reference sequence). This CDR3 has 15 amino acids. The germline V and J ends were trimmed by 3 bases and 0 bases, with 12 bases remaining between them. This CDR3 reads CASSFGAGFSYEQYF. The CDR3 DNA reads as TGTGCCAGCAGTTTCGGGGCGGGATTCTCCTACGAGCAGTACTTC.

The rearrangement uses TRBV6-4 and TRBJ2-1; 11 nucleotides match TRBD2. Germline V gives CDR1 MRHNA, CDR2 SNTAGT. The CDR3 totals 15 residues. After removal of 3 bases from V and 5 bases from J, the junction contained 3 bases not matched to a gene. In DNA, the CDR3 is TGTGCCAGCAGTGAACTAGCGGGGGCCAACAATGAGCAGTTCTTC. It is translated as CASSELAGANNEQFF.

The chain links TRBV5-4 to TRBJ2-1; D possibly uses TRBD1 or TRBD2 (5 bases each). Germline V gene data show CDR1 as SGHNT and CDR2 as YYREEE (reference sequence). This CDR3 spans 11 amino acids. V was clipped by 3 bases and J by 9 bases, with 7 bases between them. The CDR3 bases are TGTGCCAGCAGCTGGGGGAGTGAGCAGTTCTTC. It is translated as CASSWGSEQFF.